A single sample gave rise to the 25 T cell receptor beta chains below, sequenced in a study of human T cells and chemical hapten exposure. The time point: pre-sensitization, week 0. Treatment denoted: therapeutic diphenylcyclopropenone sensitization with weekly scalp DPC. TCRdb re-called the RACE reads with MiXCR, one entry per CDR3 protein. The repertoire has fewer than 200,000 distinct CDR3 sequences, approximately 31% of them found once; the top ten carry 2.5% to 3.5%. The input for sequencing was whole blood, taken in connection with sensitization to the hapten diphenylcyclopropenone (DPC). The source is a woman aged 30 to 39 with alopecia areata. Some clones in this sample may be carry-over from other donors' samples.

The chain combines TRBV4-1 with TRBJ2-7; tentatively, D is TRBD1 (5 bases). The CDR3 spans 14 residues. V was cut by 0 bases and J by 0 bases, with 6 bases left in between. The germline V gene has CDR1 MGHRA and CDR2 YSYEKL. The CDR3 spells CASSQDQGSYEQYF. DNA for the CDR3: TGCGCCAGCAGCCAAGATCAGGGCTCCTACGAGCAGTACTTC.

This clonotype was seen only a few times. This rearrangement joins TRBV28 to TRBJ2-1; D is unresolved. V was shortened by 10 bases and J by 0 bases, with 16 bases between the two germline ends. The CDR3 contains 15 residues. Germline values: CDR1 MDHEN, CDR2 SYDVKM. CDR3 sequence reads: CATLGMLSSYNEQFF. The CDR3 DNA reads as TGTGCCACCTTGGGGATGCTGAGCTCCTACAATGAGCAGTTCTTC.

This sequence joins TRBV4-3 and TRBJ2-7, with unresolved D. Looked up from germline, CDR1 is LGHNA and CDR2 is YSLEER. This CDR3 spans 14 amino acids. Trimming shortened V by 1 base and J by 0 bases, and 7 bases separated the two germline ends. The CDR3 DNA reads as TGCGCCAGCAGCCAAGTCTACAGCTCCTACGAGCAGTACTTC. It encodes CASSQVYSSYEQYF.

This clonotype has only a few counts. The genes are TRBV29-1 and TRBJ2-1, with 13 bases fitting TRBD2. With 3 bases clipped from V and 7 bases from J, the junction kept 3 bases outside the gene matches. Germline lookup yields CDR1 SQVTM and CDR2 ANQGSEA. The CDR3 has 14 residues. The CDR3 DNA follows: TGCAGCGTTGATGGGACTAGCGGGACGAATGAGCAGTTCTTC. Its protein product is CSVDGTSGTNEQFF.

The genes are TRBV5-1 and TRBJ2-1; TRBD2 agrees at 8 bases. Germline lookup yields CDR1 SGHRS and CDR2 YFSETQ. Germline trimming cut 2 bases from V and 7 bases from J; bases unmatched to any gene: 8. The CDR3 loop spans 15 amino acids. CDR3 nucleotide sequence: TGCGCCAGCAGCTTAGGTTCTAGCGGGCGGAATGAGCAGTTCTTC. Translating it yields CASSLGSSGRNEQFF. Based on the CDR3 plus reference TRBV5-1 and TRBJ2-1, the full variable domain is KAGVTQTPRYLIKTRGQQVTLSCSPISGHRSVSWYQQTPGQGLQFLFEYFSETQRNKGNFPGRFSGRQFSNSRSEMNVSTLELGDSALYLCASSLGSSGRNEQFFGPGTRLTVL.

This clonotype has a handful of counts. This chain uses TRBV27 with TRBJ2-7; 8 bases align to TRBD1. Germline assignment: CDR1 MNHEY and CDR2 SMNVEV (reference sequence). The V segment lost 2 bases and the J segment 12 bases; nucleotides outside the gene matches: 9. The CDR3 spans 13 residues. This CDR3 is CASSLGLQGGLYF. Here the CDR3 DNA reads TGTGCCAGCAGTTTAGGTTTACAGGGGGGTCTGTACTTC.

The chain employs TRBV11-2 and TRBJ1-1; D unresolved. Trimming cost V 1 base and J 7 bases, with 13 bases left between them. The CDR3 totals 14 residues. The germline gives CDR1 SGHAT, CDR2 FQNNGV. The DNA of the CDR3 is TGTGCCAGCAGCTTAGTAGGCCCGCGAGGTGAAGCTTTCTTT. Its protein is CASSLVGPRGEAFF.

The rearrangement joins TRBV7-2 to TRBJ2-4, with no clear D. CDR3 length: 15 residues. The germline CDR1 and CDR2 sequences are SGHTA and FQGNSA. The V and J ends lost 5 bases and 3 bases respectively, with 14 bases between them. The CDR3 reads CASSLELAGKNIQYF. The CDR3 nucleotides are TGTGCCAGCAGCCTAGAGCTGGCCGGCAAAAACATTCAGTACTTC. The complete variable domain, with remaining parts taken from reference TRBV7-2 and TRBJ2-4, reads GAGVSQSPSNKVTEKGKDVELRCDPISGHTALYWYRQSLGQGLEFLIYFQGNSAPDKSGLPSDRFSAERTGGSVSTLTIQRTQQEDSAVYLCASSLELAGKNIQYFGAGTRLSVL.

This clonotype showed up just a few times. The rearrangement links TRBV5-1 to TRBJ2-3; 7 bases fit TRBD2. J gave up 1 base and V 4 bases, and 6 bases lay outside the gene matches. The CDR3 runs to 15 residues. Germline CDR1 is SGHRS and CDR2 is YFSETQ. CDR3 in DNA: TGCGCCAGCAGCCGACGTACTAGCGGCACAGATACGCAGTATTTT. Protein sequence: CASSRRTSGTDTQYF.

The chain is built from TRBV6-5 and TRBJ1-1; D not resolved. This CDR3 is built from 15 residues. Germline CDR1 and CDR2: MNHEY and SVGAGI. Trimming cost V 0 bases and J 1 base, with 9 bases left between them. CDR3 DNA: TGTGCCAGCAGTTACTCGGAAGTTGCGAACACTGAAGCTTTCTTT. It codes for CASSYSEVANTEAFF.

The V and J genes are TRBV10-3 and TRBJ2-1; D may be TRBD2 (6 bases). Trimming took off 4 bases at V and 0 bases at J, with 13 bases between the two ends. Germline CDR1 is ENHRY and CDR2 is SYGVKD. CDR3 length: 16 residues. The CDR3: CAISAVGGDSYNEQFF. The CDR3 bases are TGTGCCATCAGTGCGGTAGGAGGGGACTCCTACAATGAGCAGTTCTTC.

The V gene is TRBV20-1, the J gene TRBJ1-5; 7 nucleotides align to TRBD1. J gave up 6 bases and V 3 bases, and 14 bases lay outside the gene matches. Looked up from germline, CDR1 is DFQATT and CDR2 is SNEGSKA (reference sequence). This CDR3 has 16 residues. The CDR3 DNA follows: TGCAGTGCTAGCCGGGGGGGTAGGGGGCCTTTTCAGCCCCAGCATTTT. It codes for CSASRGGRGPFQPQHF.

This clonotype came up a few times. The V gene is TRBV7-6, the J gene TRBJ2-1; unclear D gene. The CDR3 consists of 15 residues. Germline CDR1 SGHVS, CDR2 FNYEAQ. Trimming removed 5 bases at V and 5 bases at J, with 16 bases between. The CDR3 loop is CASSPHPLRNNEQFF. CDR3 sequence (DNA): TGTGCCAGCAGCCCGCACCCGCTCCGTAACAATGAGCAGTTCTTC.

V and J are TRBV28 and TRBJ2-1; 10 bases line up with TRBD2. The CDR3 contains 15 residues. The V and J ends lost 4 bases and 2 bases, in that order; junction bases with no gene match: 2. In germline, CDR1 is MDHEN, CDR2 SYDVKM. The CDR3: CASSSSGRAYNEQFF. The CDR3, as DNA: TGTGCCAGCAGTTCTAGCGGGAGAGCCTACAATGAGCAGTTCTTC.

This clonotype has only a few counts. The chain links TRBV20-1 to TRBJ2-3; 9 bases fit TRBD2. Germline CDR1 and CDR2: DFQATT and SNEGSKA (reference sequence). The CDR3 length is 14 residues. Trimming took 3 bases from V and 3 from J; bases not matched to a gene: 4. The CDR3 nucleotides are TGCAGTGCTAGGGGACTAGCTTGGACAGATACGCAGTATTTT. Encoded protein: CSARGLAWTDTQYF.

V is TRBV9 and J is TRBJ2-7; the D gene is possibly TRBD1 (6 bases). The germline V and J ends were trimmed by 0 bases and 4 bases, with 11 bases remaining between them. CDR1 is SGDLS, CDR2 YYNGEE, per germline. The CDR3 consists of 14 residues. The CDR3 here is CASSVAAQGYEQYF. The DNA of the CDR3 is TGTGCCAGCAGCGTAGCCGCCCAGGGGTACGAGCAGTACTTC.

Only a few counts were recorded for this clonotype. The CDR3 coding sequence is TGTGCCAGCAGTGAAGCAGGGGACTCCTACGAGCAGTACTTC. It is translated as CASSEAGDSYEQYF. V gene TRBV6-1 combines with J gene TRBJ2-7; tentatively, D is TRBD1 (5 bases). Germline-derived CDR1 and CDR2 are MNHNS and SASEGT. V lost 0 bases and J lost 0, with 6 bases in between. The CDR3 covers 14 residues.

A remark on this clonotype: The junction does not match germline at one end; this may be a read error. This sequence joins TRBV6-5 and TRBJ1-5; no firm D call. The CDR3 loop spans 14 amino acids. CDR1 is MNHEY, CDR2 SVGAGI, per germline. The CDR3 bases are TGCGCCAGCAGTTACTCGAGGTTCGGACAGCCCCAGCATTTT. Its translation is CASSYSRFGQPQHF.

The sample holds a few counts of this clonotype. V and J are TRBV7-9 and TRBJ2-2, with D hard to call. Germline V CDR1 and CDR2: SEHNR, FQNEAQ (reference sequence). CDR3 length equals 15 residues. The V end was cut by 8 bases, the J end by 4 bases, with 17 bases between. Written as DNA, the CDR3 is TGTGCCAGCCTCAGCTCATGGGGTGTCACCGGGGAGCTGTTTTTT. Amino acids: CASLSSWGVTGELFF.

This clonotype was seen a handful of times. The CDR3 DNA reads as TGTGCCATCGAGAGGGGGACCGGGGAGCTGTTTTTT. This gives the protein CAIERGTGELFF. This sequence joins TRBV12-3 or TRBV12-4 and TRBJ2-2; D is possibly TRBD1 (6 bases). V lost 10 bases and J lost 5, with 11 bases in between. The length of the CDR3 is 12 residues.

The gene calls are TRBV28 and TRBJ2-5; TRBD1 matches at 7 bases. V lost 6 bases to trimming and J lost 2 bases; unmatched junction nucleotides: 3. The CDR3 is 13 amino acids. Germline V lookup: CDR1 MDHEN, CDR2 SYDVKM. The CDR3 reads CASRRDSQETQYF. CDR3 bases: TGTGCCAGCAGAAGGGACAGTCAAGAGACCCAGTACTTC.

This clonotype was seen ten or more times. This rearrangement joins TRBV29-1 to TRBJ1-1; TRBD1 matches at 9 bases. Germline CDR1 SQVTM, CDR2 ANQGSEA. This CDR3 spans 14 amino acids. Unmatched junction bases numbered 11, after V lost 8 bases and J lost 4 bases. CDR3 in amino acids: CSYRGRVSTTEAFF. The CDR3 DNA reads TGCAGCTACAGGGGGCGCGTATCTACCACTGAAGCTTTCTTT.

This clonotype was picked up a small number of times. The chain carries TRBV6-6 and TRBJ1-5; unclear D gene. The V end lost 2 bases, the J end lost 0 bases, and 8 bases lay between the germline ends. Germline CDR1 reads MNHNY; CDR2 reads SVGAGI (reference sequence). CDR3 length equals 15 residues. CDR3 region: CASSYSQASNQPQHF. CDR3 nucleotide sequence: TGTGCCAGCAGTTACAGTCAGGCTAGCAATCAGCCCCAGCATTTT.

The gene calls are TRBV20-1 and TRBJ2-1; 7 bases match TRBD2. The CDR3 consists of 15 residues. J lost 0 bases, V lost 2 bases, and 4 bases had no gene match. Germline lookup yields CDR1 DFQATT and CDR2 SNEGSKA (reference sequence). CDR3 in DNA: TGCAGTGCTAGACGAGCGGGAAGCTCCTACAATGAGCAGTTCTTC. Protein product: CSARRAGSSYNEQFF.

The chain recombines TRBV9 with TRBJ1-2; tentative D call: TRBD1 (5 bases). The CDR3 loop spans 14 amino acids. The V gene's germline CDR1 is SGDLS and CDR2 YYNGEE. The V and J ends lost 4 bases and 7 bases respectively, with 17 bases between them. CDR3 residues: CASSPWDQGGGYTF. The CDR3 region has the DNA TGTGCCAGCAGCCCCTGGGATCAGGGTGGTGGCTACACCTTC.